This T cell receptor beta chain was profiled in a study of blood T cells in healthy people across ages. The CDR3 loop spans 13 amino acids. The V gene's germline CDR1 is WNHNN and CDR2 SYGVQD (reference sequence). V was clipped by 3 bases and J by 13 bases, with 16 bases between them. Primed by a sample-barcoded 5' primer and a J-beta primer mix, a second PCR proceeded for roughly 7 to 11 cycles. TCRdb reanalysed the 5' RACE reads using MiXCR and keeps one entry per CDR3 protein. Seen here are some 1.5 million distinct CDR3 sequences, under 30% observed once, and the top ten hold about 8%. This clonotype was found a few times.

Input material: blood. J is TRBJ2-4 and V is TRBV10-1; D assignment may be TRBD1 or TRBD2 (5 bases each). The sequence derives from a woman aged 25 to 45 in good health. CDR3 in amino acids: CASSEDSLGEQYF. CDR3 nucleotide sequence: TGCGCCAGCAGTGAAGACAGCCTGGGAGAGCAGTACTTC.